This note documents a single TCR beta chain sequence. Its antigen remains unidentified. This entry comes from a study of cytomegalovirus exposure and HLA in healthy donors. General observations from the study: Donors were assumed by presence/absence analyses to have roughly uniform sequencing depth.

The PCR ran on 60 Vbeta and 13 Jbeta primers. Clones were read by immunoSEQ multiplex PCR, and TCRdb kept only the in-frame ones, dropping some. The sample lists under 200,000 clones, 68% occurring once. This CDR3 comprises 17 residues. The V segment lost 0 bases and the J segment 6 bases; nucleotides outside the gene matches: 12. Germline CDR1 reads LGHNA; CDR2 reads YNFKEQ. The donors, nominally healthy at sampling, likely had unrecorded immune exposures. J is TRBJ1-2 and V is TRBV4-2, with 8 bases fitting TRBD1. This sequence was found in a man aged 45 to 65 in good health and CMV-seronegative. The material sequenced was PBMCs. CDR3 nucleotides: TGTGCCAGCAGCCAAGATAAGGGGCTACTGACAGGGGATGGCTACACCTTC. This codes for CASSQDKGLLTGDGYTF.